Following are 24 T cell receptor beta chains from one sample sequenced in a study of blood T cell repertoires in COVID-19. Clones were sequenced by immunoSEQ multiplex PCR, and TCRdb holds only the in-frame ones, with some missing. The sample comprises about 190,000 clones, 84% of which are singletons, and 5% to 6.5% rests with the top ten. Sequences were obtained from peripheral blood. These receptors all stem from a woman aged 70-85 years with active or convalescent COVID-19.

V gene TRBV7-9 combines with J gene TRBJ2-7, with TRBD2 matching 7 bases. Germline loops: CDR1 SEHNR, CDR2 FQNEAQ (reference sequence). This CDR3 is 14 amino acids long. V dropped 5 bases and J dropped 3; count of bases not matched to a gene: 7. The CDR3 protein is CASSPGTTFYEQYF. The CDR3 region has the DNA TGTGCCAGCAGCCCGGGGACTACCTTCTACGAGCAGTACTTC.

This chain connects TRBV29-1 to TRBJ2-7, with 7 bases identical to TRBD1. The CDR3 is made up of 13 amino acids. Per the germline V gene, CDR1 is SQVTM and CDR2 is ANQGSEA. Trimming took 6 bases from V and 7 from J; bases not matched to a gene: 12. The CDR3 loop reads CSVPTGALGEQYF. The DNA of the CDR3 is TGCAGCGTCCCTACAGGGGCCTTGGGGGAGCAGTACTTC.

The CDR3, as DNA: TGTGCCAGCAGCTTAACCGGGACAGCTAATCAGCCCCAGCATTTT. Its translation: CASSLTGTANQPQHF. V and J are TRBV7-2 and TRBJ1-5, with 7 bases that match TRBD1. The CDR3 contains 15 residues. CDR1 and CDR2 (germline): SGHTA, FQGNSA. Germline trimming cut 2 bases from V and 4 bases from J; bases unmatched to any gene: 5.

The chain combines TRBV4-2 with TRBJ2-1, with D perhaps TRBD1 (5 bases). CDR3 length: 15 amino acids. The germline V and J ends were trimmed by 3 bases and 7 bases, with 16 bases remaining between them. Germline CDR1 is LGHNA and CDR2 is YNFKEQ. CDR3 sequence: CASSHPDQGGNEQFF. Written as DNA, the CDR3 is TGTGCCAGCAGCCACCCCGATCAGGGTGGGAATGAGCAGTTCTTC.

The chain couples TRBV5-4 to TRBJ2-2; D gene uncertain. The CDR3 runs 13 residues. Trimming shortened V by 1 base and J by 7 bases, and 8 bases separated the two germline ends. CDR1 and CDR2 (germline): SGHNT, YYREEE (reference sequence). CDR3 residues: CASSLPSVGELFF. The DNA for the CDR3 is TGTGCCAGCAGCTTGCCGTCGGTCGGGGAGCTGTTTTTT.

This sequence joins TRBV5-3 and TRBJ2-7; TRBD2 aligns across 16 bases. TRBV5-3 is filed as an ORF, its function uncertain. V trimming: 4 bases; J trimming: 6 bases; junction bases outside the gene matches: 7. The CDR3 has 16 amino acids. CDR3 sequence: CARSGTSGRARTEQYF. As DNA, the CDR3 is TGTGCCAGAAGCGGGACTAGCGGGAGGGCCCGCACCGAGCAGTACTTC.

The V call is TRBV5-1, the J call TRBJ1-3, with TRBD1 matching over 8 bases. V lost 0 bases and J lost 2; bases outside the gene matches: 1. This CDR3 is 15 amino acids long. Germline CDR1 and CDR2: SGHRS and YFSETQ. The CDR3 DNA is TGCGCCAGCAGCTTGGGGACAGGGCCTGGAAACACCATATATTTT. Translation gives CASSLGTGPGNTIYF.

This clone has only one observation. The chain links TRBV5-1 to TRBJ1-2; 9 bases align to TRBD1. Germline-derived CDR1 and CDR2 are SGHRS and YFSETQ. The CDR3 covers 16 residues. Losses at the gene ends were 0 bases for V and 4 bases for J; bases not matched to a gene: 7. The CDR3 loop is CASSLAGTGQAYGYTF. DNA for the CDR3: TGCGCCAGCAGCTTGGCCGGGACAGGGCAGGCCTATGGCTACACCTTC.

This clone is a singleton in its sample. CDR3 in amino acids: CASSLASQTDTQYF. The CDR3 DNA reads as TGTGCCAGCAGCTTAGCGTCCCAGACAGATACGCAGTATTTT. The V call is TRBV7-9, the J call TRBJ2-3; D is unresolved. V lost 0 bases and J lost 3, with 7 bases in between. The CDR3 covers 14 residues. CDR1 is SEHNR and CDR2 is FQNEAQ in the germline V gene (reference sequence).

The chain couples TRBV29-1 to TRBJ2-7; D possibly corresponds to TRBD2 (6 bases). The CDR3 sequence is 13 residues long. Germline V gene sequence: CDR1 SQVTM, CDR2 ANQGSEA. Between the trimmed V and J ends, which lost 3 bases and 6 bases, there was a span of 15 bases. CDR3 region: CSVDSQGGGEQYF. Written as DNA, the CDR3 is TGCAGCGTTGATTCCCAGGGAGGAGGCGAGCAGTACTTC.

V is TRBV28 and J is TRBJ2-3, with D possibly being TRBD2 (5 bases). The CDR3 has 14 amino acids. Germline-derived CDR1 and CDR2 are MDHEN and SYDVKM. With 2 bases removed from V and 0 bases from J, the gap between germline ends came to 6 bases. The CDR3 protein is CASSLGLSTDTQYF. CDR3 coding DNA: TGTGCCAGCAGTTTAGGACTTAGCACAGATACGCAGTATTTT.

This sequence joins TRBV10-2 and TRBJ2-2; 12 nucleotides agree with TRBD2. The V gene end was trimmed by 4 bases and the J gene end by 6 bases; junction bases not matched to a gene: 6. Per the germline V gene, CDR1 is WSHSY and CDR2 is SAAADI. This CDR3 spans 16 amino acids. DNA for the CDR3: TGCGCCAGCAGTGGGGCCTCTAGCGGGAGGGCCGGGGAGCTGTTTTTT. Its translation is CASSGASSGRAGELFF.

This clone showed up just a few times. The chain recombines TRBV7-9 with TRBJ1-2; TRBD1 is a possible D gene (6 bases). CDR1 SEHNR and CDR2 FQNEAQ come from the germline V gene (reference sequence). There are 13 residues in the CDR3. V shed 5 bases and J shed 3 bases, with 10 bases lying between them. The CDR3 DNA is TGTGCCAGCAGCCGGACAGCAGACTATGGCTACACCTTC. Its protein product is CASSRTADYGYTF.

The chain joins TRBV5-6 to TRBJ2-7; TRBD2 matches 8 bases. Per germline, CDR1 SGHDT and CDR2 YYEEEE. V shed 3 bases, J shed 3 bases, and the junction held 5 bases outside the gene matches. This CDR3 has 14 amino acids. This chain's CDR3 is CASSWGLDNYEQYF. CDR3 sequence (DNA): TGTGCCAGCAGCTGGGGACTAGATAACTACGAGCAGTACTTC.

This chain uses TRBV3-1 (or the pseudogene TRBV3-2) with TRBJ1-5, with 8 bases that match TRBD1. Germline trimming cut 6 bases from V and 3 bases from J; bases unmatched to any gene: 4. CDR1 and CDR2 (germline): LGHDT, YNNKEL (reference sequence). The CDR3 extends over 14 amino acids. For the CDR3, the DNA is TGTGCCAGCAGTCTGACAGGGGTCAATCAGCCCCAGCATTTT. Protein: CASSLTGVNQPQHF.

The CDR3 is CASSATGGIFEQYF. In DNA form, the CDR3 reads TGTGCCAGCAGCGCGACAGGGGGCATTTTCGAGCAGTACTTC. V usage is TRBV9 and J usage is TRBJ2-7; 10 positions match TRBD1. The length of the CDR3 is 14 residues. CDR1 is SGDLS and CDR2 is YYNGEE in the germline V gene. Losses at the gene ends were 3 bases for V and 6 bases for J; bases not matched to a gene: 6.

The chain employs TRBV7-2 and TRBJ1-1; possibly TRBD1 for D (6 bases). V gave up 1 base and J gave up 4 bases, with 10 bases separating them. The CDR3 sequence is 14 residues long. CDR1 and CDR2 (germline): SGHTA, FQGNSA. CDR3 nucleotides: TGTGCCAGCAGCTTAGTCTTGGGGGCCACTGAAGCTTTCTTT. Protein sequence: CASSLVLGATEAFF. The full variable domain, completed using reference TRBV7-2 and TRBJ1-1, is GAGVSQSPSNKVTEKGKDVELRCDPISGHTALYWYRQSLGQGLEFLIYFQGNSAPDKSGLPSDRFSAERTGGSVSTLTIQRTQQEDSAVYLCASSLVLGATEAFFGQGTRLTVV.

This clone was detected once. The rearrangement links TRBV5-5 to TRBJ2-1; TRBD2 agrees at 9 bases. The ends lost 0 bases at V and 13 bases at J; junction bases unmatched: 5. This CDR3 contains 13 residues. Looked up from germline, CDR1 is SGHKS and CDR2 is YYEKEE (reference sequence). CDR3: CASSLVVGLAQFF. The CDR3 DNA sequence: TGTGCCAGCAGCTTGGTCGTGGGACTAGCTCAGTTCTTC.

V usage is TRBV7-6 and J usage is TRBJ1-1, with a possible D match to TRBD1 (5 bases). V lost 5 bases and J lost 5, with 24 bases in between. This CDR3 region has 17 residues. Looked up from germline, CDR1 is SGHVS and CDR2 is FNYEAQ. The DNA of the CDR3 is TGTGCCAGCAGCCCCGGGGGGGGTGGGCTGACGTGGACTGAAGCTTTCTTT. Translation: CASSPGGGGLTWTEAFF.

The V and J genes are TRBV4-1 and TRBJ2-1; D is perhaps TRBD2 (6 bases). Germline CDR1 MGHRA, CDR2 YSYEKL. This CDR3 is built from 15 residues. V was clipped by 4 bases and J by 6 bases, with 16 bases between them. The CDR3 nucleotides are TGCGCCAGCAGCCCTCCGGGACTCCCGACCAATGAGCAGTTCTTC. Its protein product is CASSPPGLPTNEQFF.

This chain's CDR3 is CASRDPRGQGAGQPQHF. The CDR3 coding sequence is TGTGCCAGCAGAGACCCGCGCGGACAGGGGGCTGGTCAGCCCCAGCATTTT. This rearrangement joins TRBV25-1 to TRBJ1-5; TRBD1 matches 11 bases. Germline CDR1 MGHDK, CDR2 SYGVNS. With V trimmed by 6 bases and J by 6 bases, 13 bases remained unmatched. The length of the CDR3 is 17 residues.

The chain combines TRBV27 with TRBJ2-6; possible D gene TRBD2, 6 bases. V was trimmed by 6 bases and J by 0 bases, leaving 18 bases between them. Germline CDR1 MNHEY, CDR2 SMNVEV (reference sequence). This CDR3 contains 18 residues. The CDR3 bases are TGTGCCAGCAGCTCCACCGGGACTTACATCTCTGGGGCCAACGTCCTGACTTTC. It specifies CASSSTGTYISGANVLTF.

This sequence joins TRBV12-3 or TRBV12-4 and TRBJ2-7, with unresolved D. V lost 4 bases and J lost 3, with 7 bases in between. This CDR3 is built from 12 residues. CDR3 coding DNA: TGTGCCAGCAGTTCAACAGACTACGAGCAGTACTTC. This sequence encodes CASSSTDYEQYF.

The chain recombines TRBV6-1 with TRBJ2-3; D ambiguous. This CDR3 has 16 residues. The germline gives CDR1 MNHNS, CDR2 SASEGT. V lost 0 bases to trimming and J lost 0 bases, with 10 bases between them. The CDR3 bases are TGTGCCAGCAGTGAAGCGAGCTCTGCTAGCACAGATACGCAGTATTTT. Encoded protein: CASSEASSASTDTQYF.